This T cell receptor beta chain was documented in a study of blood T cell repertoires in COVID-19. Sequencing used immunoSEQ multiplex PCR; TCRdb keeps in-frame clones, though not all of them. Altogether roughly 150,000 clones are present, approximately 81% being singletons, with the ten largest covering 8%. The sequence came from a woman in her forties or fifties who had recovered from COVID-19. Input material: PBMCs or T cells enriched from blood (not recorded which).

CDR3 amino acids: CASSAGQGVDGYTF. Here the CDR3 DNA reads TGTGCCAGCTCCGCGGGACAGGGGGTCGACGGCTACACCTTC. This chain joins TRBV18 and TRBJ1-2, with 11 positions matching TRBD1. This CDR3 comprises 14 residues. In germline, CDR1 is KGHSH, CDR2 LQKENI. Trimming at V came to 6 bases and at J to 8 bases, leaving 8 bases not matched to a gene.